The TCR beta chain described here comes from a study of vaccination and CD4 T cells after COVID-19. Study background: The convalescents were made up of six males and four females, two of whom were Hispanic.

Sequencing of DNA taken from cultured CD4+ T cells relied on the Oncomine TCR Beta short-read assay. Genomic DNA was isolated from CD4+ T cells that had been cultured. TCRdb re-called the PCR reads with MiXCR, one entry per CDR3 protein. The sample has around 17,000 distinct CDR3 sequences, approximately 35% seen once. Treatment meaning: approximately 9-day PBMC culture with coronavirus spike peptide pools or control peptides (ViraFEST assay). For ViraFEST, peptide pools expanded antigen-specific T cells, after which the TCRs were sequenced. Peptide pools at approximately 9.9 ug/ml and IL-2 at 10 IU/ml were added to cultures of a few million PBMCs per well. J gave up 0 bases and V 6 bases, and 3 bases lay outside the gene matches. The CDR3 covers 14 residues. The V gene's germline CDR1 is MNHEY and CDR2 SVGEGT. As concerns this clonotype: The antigen is not known.

The input for sequencing was CD4+ T cells from blood, cultured in vitro, taken before SARS-CoV-2 vaccination. The J gene is TRBJ1-1, the V gene TRBV6-2 or TRBV6-3; TRBD1 matches at 8 bases. This sequence originates from a human donor who received a COVID-19 vaccine. CDR3 bases: TGTGCCAGCAGGTCCAGGGGGCTGAACACTGAAGCTTTCTTT. This encodes CASRSRGLNTEAFF.